Below, 19 T cell receptor beta chains from the same sample are listed, as sequenced in a study of T-cell reconstitution after alpha-beta-depleted transplantation in children. This sample's TCRbeta library carried unique molecular identifier barcodes. One entry per CDR3 protein, called by TCRdb with MiXCR from the PCR reads. The data show nearly 400,000 distinct CDR3 sequences, with roughly 22% seen just once and around 3.9% held by the top ten. The sequencing used PBMCs from the stem cell graft donor, collected from the stem cell graft. These receptors originate from a human donor who donated a stem cell graft to a child with acute myeloid leukemia.

This clonotype was picked up a small number of times. The CDR3 nucleotides read TGTGCCAGCAGGTATAGCGGGATCACAGATACGCAGTATTTT. It translates to CASRYSGITDTQYF. The rearrangement links TRBV7-3 to TRBJ2-3, with 8 nucleotides matching TRBD2. V shed 6 bases and J 2 bases; nucleotides not matched to a gene: 4. Per the germline V gene, CDR1 is SGHTA and CDR2 is FQGTGA. CDR3 length equals 14 residues.

In its sample, this clonotype was seen a few times. V usage is TRBV12-3 or TRBV12-4 and J usage is TRBJ1-2; maybe TRBD1 (5 bases). The V end was cut by 3 bases, the J end by 8 bases, with 16 bases between. CDR3 length: 14 amino acids. In nucleotides, the CDR3 is TGTGCCAGCAGTTTTAGCGGCAGGGAAAACGGCTACACCTTC. Encoded protein: CASSFSGRENGYTF.

This clonotype appeared many times. V gene TRBV6-6 combines with J gene TRBJ2-1, with D maybe TRBD1 (6 bases). The CDR3 length is 13 residues. Germline V gene data show CDR1 as MNHNY and CDR2 as SVGAGI (reference sequence). The germline V and J ends were trimmed by 6 bases and 8 bases, with 14 bases remaining between them. The DNA for the CDR3 is TGTGCCAGCAGGCAGGGGAGTTGGGATGAGCAGTTCTTC. This gives the protein CASRQGSWDEQFF.

The table lists this clonotype with many counts. The rearrangement joins TRBV4-1 to TRBJ2-1; TRBD2 matches 12 bases. The CDR3 length is 16 residues. The germline gives CDR1 MGHRA, CDR2 YSYEKL. V lost 1 base and J lost 9; bases outside the gene matches: 7. CDR3 residues: CASSQGLAGEKGEQFF. CDR3 nucleotide sequence: TGCGCCAGCAGCCAAGGACTAGCGGGAGAGAAGGGTGAGCAGTTCTTC.

The chain combines TRBV10-3 with TRBJ2-7; 7 positions agree with TRBD2. The CDR3 covers 14 residues. Germline V gene sequence: CDR1 ENHRY, CDR2 SYGVKD. Trimming took 2 bases from V and 1 from J; bases not matched to a gene: 2. CDR3 DNA sequence: TGTGCCATCAGTGAGGGCGGGAGTTCCTACGAGCAGTACTTC. Amino acid sequence: CAISEGGSSYEQYF.

This clonotype was detected ten times or more. V usage is TRBV20-1 and J usage is TRBJ2-1; a possible D gene is TRBD2 (5 bases). The CDR3 consists of 15 residues. Trimming pared 3 bases from V and 1 base from J, leaving 13 bases between. Germline CDR1 reads DFQATT; CDR2 reads SNEGSKA (reference sequence). The CDR3 coding sequence is TGCAGTGCTAGTGTTCTAGCCGGATCCTACAATGAGCAGTTCTTC. Encoded protein: CSASVLAGSYNEQFF.

This clonotype was observed a handful of times. This chain joins TRBV20-1 and TRBJ2-7, with 8 bases aligning to TRBD2. The CDR3 sequence is 16 residues long. From germline, CDR1 is DFQATT and CDR2 SNEGSKA (reference sequence). V trimming: 0 bases; J trimming: 3 bases; junction bases outside the gene matches: 10. CDR3 protein: CSARDASGTRGYEQYF. CDR3 bases: TGCAGTGCTAGAGATGCGAGTGGGACTAGGGGCTACGAGCAGTACTTC.

The chain recombines TRBV6-5 with TRBJ2-1, with 9 nucleotides matching TRBD1. Losses at the gene ends were 6 bases for V and 8 bases for J; bases not matched to a gene: 14. The germline V gene has CDR1 MNHEY and CDR2 SVGAGI. There are 16 residues in the CDR3. This CDR3 reads CASSLAGTGNLDEQFF. The CDR3 nucleotides read TGTGCCAGCAGCTTAGCCGGGACAGGGAATCTTGATGAGCAGTTCTTC.

The chain employs TRBV24-1 and TRBJ2-1; 8 bases align to TRBD1. Losses at the gene ends were 5 bases for V and 5 bases for J; bases not matched to a gene: 16. The V gene's germline CDR1 is KGHDR and CDR2 SFDVKD. This CDR3 spans 18 amino acids. CDR3: CATSGLTGQGAIHNEQFF. The CDR3 DNA sequence: TGTGCCACCAGTGGTCTGACAGGGCAGGGGGCAATACACAATGAGCAGTTCTTC.

The chain combines TRBV2 with TRBJ2-2; 7 nucleotides line up with TRBD2. This CDR3 has 15 residues. CDR1 is SNHLY and CDR2 is FYNNEI in the germline V gene. V was clipped by 4 bases and J by 4 bases; unmatched bases: 6. The CDR3 DNA reads as TGTGCCAGCAGTGCCGGACTAGTAGGCACCGGGGAGCTGTTTTTT. Translation gives CASSAGLVGTGELFF.

The chain links TRBV24-1 to TRBJ2-2; a possible D gene is TRBD1 (6 bases). V dropped 9 bases and J dropped 0 bases, with 10 bases sitting between them. Germline CDR1 is KGHDR and CDR2 is SFDVKD. There are 14 residues in the CDR3. CDR3 amino acids: CATGRTANTGELFF. The CDR3 DNA sequence: TGTGCCACCGGCCGGACAGCGAACACCGGGGAGCTGTTTTTT.

This clonotype appeared a few times. This chain connects TRBV5-1 to TRBJ1-1; TRBD1 agrees at 8 bases. J lost 4 bases, V lost 0 bases, and 8 bases had no gene match. This CDR3 spans 16 amino acids. CDR1 and CDR2 (germline): SGHRS, YFSETQ. The chain's CDR3 is CASSLVQGARGTEAFF. For the CDR3, the DNA is TGCGCCAGCAGCTTGGTTCAGGGGGCGAGGGGCACTGAAGCTTTCTTT.

The chain uses TRBV18 and TRBJ2-5; TRBD1 is a possible D gene (5 bases). The germline V gene encodes CDR1 KGHSH and CDR2 LQKENI. V was pared by 3 bases and J by 3 bases, with 8 bases between. This CDR3 is 13 amino acids long. The CDR3 spells CASSPTAKETQYF. In DNA, the CDR3 is TGTGCCAGCTCACCGACAGCTAAAGAGACCCAGTACTTC. Supplemented by reference TRBV18 and TRBJ2-5, the full variable domain reads NAGVMQNPRHLVRRRGQEARLRCSPMKGHSHVYWYRQLPEEGLKFMVYLQKENIIDESGMPKERFSAEFPKEGPSILRIQQVVRGDSAAYFCASSPTAKETQYFGPGTRLLVL.

In its sample, this clonotype was seen a few times. The chain uses TRBV20-1 and TRBJ1-2, with 7 nucleotides matching TRBD1. This CDR3 region has 13 residues. With V trimmed by 6 bases and J by 8 bases, 12 bases remained unmatched. Germline CDR1 DFQATT, CDR2 SNEGSKA (reference sequence). Written as DNA, the CDR3 is TGCAGTGCCTACGAGGGGGCGCTTGGCGGCTACACCTTC. Its translation is CSAYEGALGGYTF.

This clonotype was seen more than once but under ten times. The rearrangement joins TRBV11-2 to TRBJ2-4, with TRBD1 matching over 8 bases. The J segment lost 6 bases and the V segment lost 4 bases, leaving 8 bases of the junction unmatched. Germline V gives CDR1 SGHAT, CDR2 FQNNGV. The CDR3 spans 15 residues. The CDR3 DNA follows: TGTGCCAGCAGCTCCCCGAAAGGACAGGGAAACATTCAGTACTTC. This encodes CASSSPKGQGNIQYF.

The chain couples TRBV20-1 to TRBJ1-1; weak D call: TRBD1 (5 bases). Trimming stripped 6 bases from V and 0 bases from J, with 17 bases between. The CDR3 consists of 15 residues. Per the germline V gene, CDR1 is DFQATT and CDR2 is SNEGSKA (reference sequence). This CDR3 reads CSASYSGLMNTEAFF. In DNA form, the CDR3 reads TGCAGTGCCTCGTATTCAGGGTTAATGAACACTGAAGCTTTCTTT.

The chain has TRBV7-9 and TRBJ2-5; D remains unclear. The CDR3 runs 14 residues. Germline lookup yields CDR1 SEHNR and CDR2 FQNEAQ (reference sequence). V lost 1 base and J 3 bases, leaving 9 bases between the germline ends. CDR3: CASSLGLLKETQYF. For the CDR3, the DNA is TGTGCCAGCAGCTTAGGACTCCTCAAAGAGACCCAGTACTTC.

The chain is built from TRBV24-1 and TRBJ2-2; TRBD1 aligns across 9 bases. The CDR3 spans 18 residues. CDR1 is KGHDR and CDR2 is SFDVKD in the germline V gene. V trimming: 4 bases; J trimming: 0 bases; junction bases outside the gene matches: 8. The CDR3 nucleotides are TGTGCCACCAGTGAAACAAAGGGACAGGGAGCGAACACCGGGGAGCTGTTTTTT. It encodes CATSETKGQGANTGELFF.

The chain joins TRBV12-3 or TRBV12-4 to TRBJ2-7; D gene uncertain. Trimming cost V 7 bases and J 3 bases, with 13 bases left between them. The CDR3 is 13 amino acids. This CDR3 is CASTQTPSYEQYF. CDR3 in DNA: TGTGCCAGCACCCAGACTCCCAGCTACGAGCAGTACTTC.